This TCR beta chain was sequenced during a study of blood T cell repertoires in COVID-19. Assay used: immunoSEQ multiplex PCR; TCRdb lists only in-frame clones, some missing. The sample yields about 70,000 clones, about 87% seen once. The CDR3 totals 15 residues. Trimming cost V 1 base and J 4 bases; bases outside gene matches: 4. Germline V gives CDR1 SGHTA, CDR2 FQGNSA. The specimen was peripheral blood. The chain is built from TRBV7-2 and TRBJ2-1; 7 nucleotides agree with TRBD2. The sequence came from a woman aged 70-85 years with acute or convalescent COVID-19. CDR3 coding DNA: TGTGCCAGCAGCTTAGGGGGGGGTAATTACAATGAGCAGTTCTTC. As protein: CASSLGGGNYNEQFF.